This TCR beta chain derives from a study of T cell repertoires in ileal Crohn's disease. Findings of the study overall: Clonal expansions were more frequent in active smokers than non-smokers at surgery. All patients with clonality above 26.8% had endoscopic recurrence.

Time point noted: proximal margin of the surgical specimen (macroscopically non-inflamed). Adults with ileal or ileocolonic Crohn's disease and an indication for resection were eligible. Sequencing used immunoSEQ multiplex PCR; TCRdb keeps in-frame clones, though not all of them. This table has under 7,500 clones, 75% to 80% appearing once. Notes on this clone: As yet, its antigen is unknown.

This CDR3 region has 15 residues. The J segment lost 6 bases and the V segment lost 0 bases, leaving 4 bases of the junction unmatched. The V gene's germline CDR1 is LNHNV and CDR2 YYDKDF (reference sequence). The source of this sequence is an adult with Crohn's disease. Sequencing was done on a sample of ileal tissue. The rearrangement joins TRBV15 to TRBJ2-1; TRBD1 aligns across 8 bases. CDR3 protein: CATSRDRTGPNEQFF. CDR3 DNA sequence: TGTGCCACCAGCAGAGACCGGACAGGGCCCAATGAGCAGTTCTTC.